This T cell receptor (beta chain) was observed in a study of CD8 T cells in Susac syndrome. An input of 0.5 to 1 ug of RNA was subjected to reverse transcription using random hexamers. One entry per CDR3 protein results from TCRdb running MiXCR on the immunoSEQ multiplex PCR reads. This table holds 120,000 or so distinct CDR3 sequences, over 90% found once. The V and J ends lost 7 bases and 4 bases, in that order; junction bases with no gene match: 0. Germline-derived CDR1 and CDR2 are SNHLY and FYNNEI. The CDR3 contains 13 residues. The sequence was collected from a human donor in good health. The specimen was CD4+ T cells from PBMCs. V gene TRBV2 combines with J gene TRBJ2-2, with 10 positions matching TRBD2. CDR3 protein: CASKREGTGELFF. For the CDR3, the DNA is TGTGCCAGCAAGCGGGAGGGCACCGGGGAGCTGTTTTTT.